This T cell receptor (beta chain) is from a study of T cell clonotyping in hematopoietic cell transplantation. Of note for this clone: Its antigen is unidentified.

V was pared by 4 bases and J by 2 bases, with 12 bases between. Looked up from germline, CDR1 is SEHNR and CDR2 is FQNEAQ (reference sequence). The CDR3 loop spans 15 amino acids. Whole-study findings and limits: Recipient TCR diversity dropped after transplant; expanded clonotypes rose from day 30 to 180.

The time point was: recipient sample about 28 days before transplant, after cytoreduction. Data came from immunoSEQ multiplex PCR; TCRdb stores just in-frame clones and leaves some out. The sample yields approximately 30,000 clones, 82% seen once. The clonotype comes from a man in his forties with acute myeloid leukemia. Some clones in this sample may be carry-over from other donors' samples. Sequencing used peripheral blood mononuclear cells, obtained before stem cell transplant. This sequence joins TRBV7-9 and TRBJ1-3; no clear D gene. The CDR3, as DNA: TGTGCCAGCAGCTCCCGTGAGGCTACTGGAAACACCATATATTTT. Its translation: CASSSREATGNTIYF.